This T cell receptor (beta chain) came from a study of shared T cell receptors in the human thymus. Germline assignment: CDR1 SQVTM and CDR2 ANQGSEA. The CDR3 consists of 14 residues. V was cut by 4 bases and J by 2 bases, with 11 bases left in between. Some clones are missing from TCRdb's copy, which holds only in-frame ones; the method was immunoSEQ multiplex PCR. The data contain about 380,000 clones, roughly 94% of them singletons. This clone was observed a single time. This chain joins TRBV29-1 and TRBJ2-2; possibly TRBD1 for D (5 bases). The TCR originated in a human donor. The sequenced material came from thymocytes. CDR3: CSVAYRTNTGELFF. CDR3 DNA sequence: TGCAGCGTTGCATACAGGACCAACACCGGGGAGCTGTTTTTT.